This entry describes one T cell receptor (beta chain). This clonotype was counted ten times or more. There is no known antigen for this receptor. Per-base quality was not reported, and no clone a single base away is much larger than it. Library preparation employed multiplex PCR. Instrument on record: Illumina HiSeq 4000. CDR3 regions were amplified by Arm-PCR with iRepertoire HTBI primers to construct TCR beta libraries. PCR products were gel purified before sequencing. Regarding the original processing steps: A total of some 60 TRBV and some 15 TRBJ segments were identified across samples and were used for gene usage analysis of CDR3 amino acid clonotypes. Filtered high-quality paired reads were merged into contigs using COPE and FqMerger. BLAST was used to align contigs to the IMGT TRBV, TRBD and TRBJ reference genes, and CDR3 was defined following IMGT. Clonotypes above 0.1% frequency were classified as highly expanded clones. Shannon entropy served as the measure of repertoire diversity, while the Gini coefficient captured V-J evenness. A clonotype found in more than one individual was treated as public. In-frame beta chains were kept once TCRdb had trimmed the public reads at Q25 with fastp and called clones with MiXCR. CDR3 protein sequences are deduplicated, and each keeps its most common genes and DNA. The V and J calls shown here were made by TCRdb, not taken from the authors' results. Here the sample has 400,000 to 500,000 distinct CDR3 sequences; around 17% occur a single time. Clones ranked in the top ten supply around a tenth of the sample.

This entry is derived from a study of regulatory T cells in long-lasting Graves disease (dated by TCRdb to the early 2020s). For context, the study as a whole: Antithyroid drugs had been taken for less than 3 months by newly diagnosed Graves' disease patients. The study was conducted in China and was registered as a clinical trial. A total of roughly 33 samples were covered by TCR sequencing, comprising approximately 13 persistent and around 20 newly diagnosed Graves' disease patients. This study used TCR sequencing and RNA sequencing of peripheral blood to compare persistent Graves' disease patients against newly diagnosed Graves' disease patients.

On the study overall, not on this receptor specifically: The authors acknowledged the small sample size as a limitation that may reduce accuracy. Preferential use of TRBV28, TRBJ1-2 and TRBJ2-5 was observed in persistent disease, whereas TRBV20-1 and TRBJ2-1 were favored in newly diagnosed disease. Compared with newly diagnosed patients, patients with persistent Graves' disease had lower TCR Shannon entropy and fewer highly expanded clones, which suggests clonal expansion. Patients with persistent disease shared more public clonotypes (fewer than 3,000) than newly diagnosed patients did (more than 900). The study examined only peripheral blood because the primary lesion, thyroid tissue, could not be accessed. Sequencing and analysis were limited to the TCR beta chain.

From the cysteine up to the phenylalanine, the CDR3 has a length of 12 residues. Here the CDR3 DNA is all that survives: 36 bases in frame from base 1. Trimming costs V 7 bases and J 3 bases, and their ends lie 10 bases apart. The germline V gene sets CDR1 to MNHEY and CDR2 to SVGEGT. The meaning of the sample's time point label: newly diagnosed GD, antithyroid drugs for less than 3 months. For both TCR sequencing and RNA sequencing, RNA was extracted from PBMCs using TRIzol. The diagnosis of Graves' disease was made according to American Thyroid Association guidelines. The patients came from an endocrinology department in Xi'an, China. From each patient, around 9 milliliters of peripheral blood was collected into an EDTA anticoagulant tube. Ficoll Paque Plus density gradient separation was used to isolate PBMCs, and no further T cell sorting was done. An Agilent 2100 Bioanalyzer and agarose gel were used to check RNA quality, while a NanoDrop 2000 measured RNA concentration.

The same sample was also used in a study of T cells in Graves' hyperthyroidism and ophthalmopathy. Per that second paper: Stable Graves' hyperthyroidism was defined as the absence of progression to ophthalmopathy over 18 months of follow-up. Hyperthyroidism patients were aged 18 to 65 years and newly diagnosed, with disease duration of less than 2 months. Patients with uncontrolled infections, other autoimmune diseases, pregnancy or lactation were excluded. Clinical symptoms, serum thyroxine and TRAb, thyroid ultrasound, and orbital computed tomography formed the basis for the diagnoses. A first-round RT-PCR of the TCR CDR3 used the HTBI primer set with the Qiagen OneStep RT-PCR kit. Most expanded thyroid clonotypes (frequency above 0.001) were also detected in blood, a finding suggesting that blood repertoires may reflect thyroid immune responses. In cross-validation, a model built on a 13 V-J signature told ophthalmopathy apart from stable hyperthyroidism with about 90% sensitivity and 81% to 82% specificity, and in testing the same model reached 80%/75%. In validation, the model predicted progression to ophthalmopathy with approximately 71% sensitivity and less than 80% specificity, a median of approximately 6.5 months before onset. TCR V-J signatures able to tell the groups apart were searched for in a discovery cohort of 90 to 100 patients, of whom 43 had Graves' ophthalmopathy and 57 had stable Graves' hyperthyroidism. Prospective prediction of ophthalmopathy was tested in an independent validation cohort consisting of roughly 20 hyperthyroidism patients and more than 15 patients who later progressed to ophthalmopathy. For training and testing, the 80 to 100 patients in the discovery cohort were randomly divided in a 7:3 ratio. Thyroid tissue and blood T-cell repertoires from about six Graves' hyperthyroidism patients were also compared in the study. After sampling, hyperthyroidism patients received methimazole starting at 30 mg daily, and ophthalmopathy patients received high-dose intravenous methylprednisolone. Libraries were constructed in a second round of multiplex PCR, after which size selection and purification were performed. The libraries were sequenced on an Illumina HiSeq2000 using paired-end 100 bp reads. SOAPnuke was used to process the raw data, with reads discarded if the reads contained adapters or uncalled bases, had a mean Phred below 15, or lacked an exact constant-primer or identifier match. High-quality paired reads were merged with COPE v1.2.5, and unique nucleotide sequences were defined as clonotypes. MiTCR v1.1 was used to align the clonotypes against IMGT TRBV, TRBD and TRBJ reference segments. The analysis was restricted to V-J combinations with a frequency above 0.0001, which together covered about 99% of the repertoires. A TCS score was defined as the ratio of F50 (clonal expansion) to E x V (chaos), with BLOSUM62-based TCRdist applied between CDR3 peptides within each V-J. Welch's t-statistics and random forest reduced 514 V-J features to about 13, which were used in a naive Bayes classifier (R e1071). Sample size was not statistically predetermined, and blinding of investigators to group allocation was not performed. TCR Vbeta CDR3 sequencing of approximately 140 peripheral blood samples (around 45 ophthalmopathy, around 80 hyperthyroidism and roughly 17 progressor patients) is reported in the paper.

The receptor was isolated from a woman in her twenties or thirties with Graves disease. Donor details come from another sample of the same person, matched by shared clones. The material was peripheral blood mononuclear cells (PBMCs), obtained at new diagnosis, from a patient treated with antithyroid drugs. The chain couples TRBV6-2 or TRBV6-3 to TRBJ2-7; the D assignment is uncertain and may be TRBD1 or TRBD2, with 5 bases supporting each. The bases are TGTGCCAGCACCCGAGGGGTCTACGAGCAGTACTTC. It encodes CASTRGVYEQYF.